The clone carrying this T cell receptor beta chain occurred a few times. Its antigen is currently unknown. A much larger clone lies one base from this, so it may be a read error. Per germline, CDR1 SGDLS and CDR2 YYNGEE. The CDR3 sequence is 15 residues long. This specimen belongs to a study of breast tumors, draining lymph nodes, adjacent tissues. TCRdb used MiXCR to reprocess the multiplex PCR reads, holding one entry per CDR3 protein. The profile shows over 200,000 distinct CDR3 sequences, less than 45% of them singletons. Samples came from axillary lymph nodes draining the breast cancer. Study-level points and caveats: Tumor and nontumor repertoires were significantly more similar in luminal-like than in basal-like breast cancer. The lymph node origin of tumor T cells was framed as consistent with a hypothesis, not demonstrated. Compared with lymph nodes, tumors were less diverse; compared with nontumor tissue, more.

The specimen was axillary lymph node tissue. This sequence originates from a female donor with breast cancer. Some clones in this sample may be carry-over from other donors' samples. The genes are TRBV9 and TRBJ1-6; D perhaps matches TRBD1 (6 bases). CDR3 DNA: TGTGCCAGCAGCGAACAGGGAATCCGGAATTCACCCCCCCACTTT. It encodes CASSEQGIRNSPPHF. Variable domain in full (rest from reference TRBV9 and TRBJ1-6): DSGVTQTPKHLITATGQRVTLRCSPRSGDLSVYWYQQSLDQGLQFLIQYYNGEERAKGNILERFSAQQFPDLHSELNLSSLELGDSALYFCASSEQGIRNSPPHFGNGTRLTVT.